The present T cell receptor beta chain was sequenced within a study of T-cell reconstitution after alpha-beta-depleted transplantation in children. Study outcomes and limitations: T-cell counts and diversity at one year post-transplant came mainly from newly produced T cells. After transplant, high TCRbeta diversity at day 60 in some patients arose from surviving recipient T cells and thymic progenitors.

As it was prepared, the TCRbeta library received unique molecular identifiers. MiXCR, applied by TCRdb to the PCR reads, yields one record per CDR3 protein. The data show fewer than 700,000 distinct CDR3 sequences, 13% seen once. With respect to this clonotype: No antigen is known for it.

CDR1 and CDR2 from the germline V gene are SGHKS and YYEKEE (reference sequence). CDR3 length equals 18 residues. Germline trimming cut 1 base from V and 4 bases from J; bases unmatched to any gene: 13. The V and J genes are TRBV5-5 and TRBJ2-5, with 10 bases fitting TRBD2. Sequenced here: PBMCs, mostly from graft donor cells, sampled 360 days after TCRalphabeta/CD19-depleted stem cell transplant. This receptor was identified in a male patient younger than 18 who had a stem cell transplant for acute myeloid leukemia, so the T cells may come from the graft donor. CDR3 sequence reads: CASSLLTSGLLGGETQYF. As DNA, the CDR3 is TGTGCCAGCAGCTTGCTGACTAGCGGGCTTCTCGGGGGAGAGACCCAGTACTTC.